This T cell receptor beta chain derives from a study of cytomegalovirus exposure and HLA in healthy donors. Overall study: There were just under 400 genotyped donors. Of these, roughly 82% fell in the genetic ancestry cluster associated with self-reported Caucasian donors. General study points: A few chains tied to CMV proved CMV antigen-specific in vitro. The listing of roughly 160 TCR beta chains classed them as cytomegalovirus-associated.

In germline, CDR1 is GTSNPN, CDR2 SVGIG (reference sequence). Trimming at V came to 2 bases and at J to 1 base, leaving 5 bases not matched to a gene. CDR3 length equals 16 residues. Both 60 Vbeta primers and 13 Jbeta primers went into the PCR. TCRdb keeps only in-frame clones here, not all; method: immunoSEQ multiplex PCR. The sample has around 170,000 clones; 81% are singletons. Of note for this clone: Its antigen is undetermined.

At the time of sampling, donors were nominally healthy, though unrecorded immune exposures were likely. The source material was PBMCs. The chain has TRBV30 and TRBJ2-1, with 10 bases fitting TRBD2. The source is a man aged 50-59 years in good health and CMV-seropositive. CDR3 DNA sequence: TGTGCCTGGAGTTCTAGCGGGAGCGGGTCCTACAATGAGCAGTTCTTC. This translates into CAWSSSGSGSYNEQFF.